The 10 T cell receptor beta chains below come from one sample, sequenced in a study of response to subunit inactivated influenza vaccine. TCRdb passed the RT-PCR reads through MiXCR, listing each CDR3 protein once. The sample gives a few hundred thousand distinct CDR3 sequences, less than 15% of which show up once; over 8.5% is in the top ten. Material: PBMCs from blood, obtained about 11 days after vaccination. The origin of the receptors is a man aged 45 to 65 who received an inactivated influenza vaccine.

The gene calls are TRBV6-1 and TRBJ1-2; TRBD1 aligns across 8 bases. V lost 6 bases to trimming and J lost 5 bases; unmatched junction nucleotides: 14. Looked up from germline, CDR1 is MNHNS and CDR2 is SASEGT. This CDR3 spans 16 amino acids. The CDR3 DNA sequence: TGTGCCAGCAGCCCGACCGGGACAGGCGTAAAATATGGCTACACCTTC. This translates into CASSPTGTGVKYGYTF.

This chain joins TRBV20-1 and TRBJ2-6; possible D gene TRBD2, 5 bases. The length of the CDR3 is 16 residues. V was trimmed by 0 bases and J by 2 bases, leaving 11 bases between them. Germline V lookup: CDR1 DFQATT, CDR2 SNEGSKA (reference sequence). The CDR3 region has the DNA TGCAGTGCTAGAGATCGCGGGTTAACTGGGGCCAACGTCCTGACTTTC. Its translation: CSARDRGLTGANVLTF.

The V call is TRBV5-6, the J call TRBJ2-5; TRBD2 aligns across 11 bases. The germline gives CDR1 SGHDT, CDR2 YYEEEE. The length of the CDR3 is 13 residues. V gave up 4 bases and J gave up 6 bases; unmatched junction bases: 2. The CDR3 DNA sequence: TGTGCCAGCAGCGGGACTAGCGGAAAGACCCAGTACTTC. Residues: CASSGTSGKTQYF.

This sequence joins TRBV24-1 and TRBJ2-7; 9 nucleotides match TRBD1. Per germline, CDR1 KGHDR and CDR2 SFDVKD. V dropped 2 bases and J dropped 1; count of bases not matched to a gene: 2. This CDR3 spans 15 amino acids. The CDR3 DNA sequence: TGTGCCACCAGTGATTCGGGACAGGGATCCTACGAGCAGTACTTC. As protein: CATSDSGQGSYEQYF.

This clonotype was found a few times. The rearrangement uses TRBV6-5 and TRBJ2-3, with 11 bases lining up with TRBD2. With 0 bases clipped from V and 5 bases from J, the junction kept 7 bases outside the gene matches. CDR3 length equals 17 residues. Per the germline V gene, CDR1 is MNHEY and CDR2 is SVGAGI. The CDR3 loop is CASSYSIAGGERDTQYF. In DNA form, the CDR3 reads TGTGCCAGCAGTTACTCGATAGCGGGGGGGGAACGAGATACGCAGTATTTT.

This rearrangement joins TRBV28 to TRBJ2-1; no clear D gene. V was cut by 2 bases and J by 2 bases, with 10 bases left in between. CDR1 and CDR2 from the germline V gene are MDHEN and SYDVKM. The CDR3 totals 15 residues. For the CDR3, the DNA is TGTGCCAGCAGTTTAGGGCCAAACGCCTACAATGAGCAGTTCTTC. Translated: CASSLGPNAYNEQFF.

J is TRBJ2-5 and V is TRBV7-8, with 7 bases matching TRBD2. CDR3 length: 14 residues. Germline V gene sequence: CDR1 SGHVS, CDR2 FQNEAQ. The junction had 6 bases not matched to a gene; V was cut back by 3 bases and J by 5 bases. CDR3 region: CASSFATSHETQYF. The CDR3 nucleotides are TGTGCCAGCAGCTTTGCGACTAGCCACGAGACCCAGTACTTC.

The CDR3 DNA sequence: TGTGCCAGCACGGGCTTTAGAGATGAGCAGTTCTTC. Amino acid sequence: CASTGFRDEQFF. V and J are TRBV2 and TRBJ2-1; D is ambiguous. V was clipped by 7 bases and J by 8 bases, with 12 bases between them. The CDR3 is 12 amino acids. Germline loops: CDR1 SNHLY, CDR2 FYNNEI. The full variable domain, with the rest looked up from reference TRBV2 and TRBJ2-1, is EPEVTQTPSHQVTQMGQEVILRCVPISNHLYFYWYRQILGQKVEFLVSFYNNEISEKSEIFDDQFSVERPDGSNFTLKIRSTKLEDSAMYFCASTGFRDEQFFGPGTRLTVL.

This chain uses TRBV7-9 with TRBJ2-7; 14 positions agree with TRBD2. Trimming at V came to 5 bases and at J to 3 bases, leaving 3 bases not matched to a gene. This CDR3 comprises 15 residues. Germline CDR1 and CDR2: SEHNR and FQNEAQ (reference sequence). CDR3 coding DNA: TGTGCCAGCAGCAAGGGACTAGCGGGAGACTACGAGCAGTACTTC. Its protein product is CASSKGLAGDYEQYF.

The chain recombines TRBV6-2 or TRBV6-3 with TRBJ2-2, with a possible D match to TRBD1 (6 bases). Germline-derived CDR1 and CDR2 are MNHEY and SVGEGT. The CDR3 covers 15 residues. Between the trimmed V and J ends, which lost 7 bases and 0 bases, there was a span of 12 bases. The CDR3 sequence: CASTRAGANTGELFF. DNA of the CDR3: TGTGCCAGCACAAGGGCAGGGGCGAACACCGGGGAGCTGTTTTTT.